This TCR beta chain was captured by sequencing in a study of early T cells in non-severe SARS-CoV-2 infection. MiXCR was run by TCRdb on the 5' RACE reads, yielding one entry per CDR3 protein. The sample includes under 100,000 distinct CDR3 sequences, approximately 11% seen only once; the top ten take approximately 5%. The CDR3 sequence is 13 residues long. V lost 4 bases to trimming and J lost 10 bases, with 13 bases between them. Germline V gene sequence: CDR1 SGHTA, CDR2 FQGTGA. The chain has TRBV7-3 and TRBJ1-4; possible D gene TRBD1, 6 bases. The source of this sequence is an adult who was a healthcare worker with PCR-confirmed SARS-CoV-2 infection or an uninfected control (not recorded which). The specimen sequenced was whole blood. CDR3 region: CASSSDSRGKLFF. The CDR3 nucleotides read TGTGCCAGCAGCTCGGACAGCCGGGGAAAACTGTTTTTT.